The subject of this entry is one T cell receptor (beta chain). The record originates from a study of blood T cell repertoires in COVID-19. Background on the study: Italy, Spain and the United States were the sources of the convalescent and acute COVID-19 samples.

Seattle's cohort entered during active infection and was followed longitudinally. Only in-frame clones appear in the TCRdb table, and some are missing; sequencing was by immunoSEQ multiplex PCR. Among about 150,000 clones, 88% were seen once, and the ten largest hold 2.5%. Germline CDR1 is WNHNN and CDR2 is SYGVQD (reference sequence). Unmatched junction bases numbered 2, after V lost 5 bases and J lost 9 bases. This CDR3 spans 13 amino acids. Sequencing was carried out using peripheral blood. The origin of this receptor is a human donor with COVID-19, enrolled during active disease. The donor label of this sample is uncertain. The chain recombines TRBV10-1 with TRBJ1-6; 9 positions agree with TRBD1. CDR3 region: CASSKDRGSPLHF. CDR3 sequence (DNA): TGCGCCAGCAGTAAGGACAGGGGTTCACCCCTCCACTTT.